These 22 T cell receptor beta chains came from one sample sequenced in a study of T cells expressing NK-cell markers. No DNA is given; TCRdb re-called the 5' RACE reads and lists each CDR3 protein once. This sample's table reports around 470,000 distinct CDR3 sequences. Material for sequencing was blood T cells: a sorted CD56 or NKG2C T cell subset, CD4+ or CD8+ T cells, or bulk PBMC T cells (not recorded which). All receptors derive from a woman between 45 and 65 years old in good health.

The chain is built from TRBV6-5 and TRBJ2-3. CDR3 length: 16 amino acids. Germline CDR1 and CDR2: MNHEY and SVGAGI. CDR3 residues: CASSLDGKPRPDTQYF.

The rearrangement uses TRBV7-9 and TRBJ1-2. The V gene's germline CDR1 is SEHNR and CDR2 FQNEAQ (reference sequence). This CDR3 has 14 amino acids. This CDR3 reads CASSPEGLWHGYTF. The variable domain in full, with the rest retrieved from reference TRBV7-9 and TRBJ1-2, is DTGVSQNPRHKITKRGQNVTFRCDPISEHNRLYWYRQTLGQGPEFLTYFQNEAQLEKSRLLSDRFSAERPKGSFSTLEIQRTEQGDSAMYLCASSPEGLWHGYTFGSGTRLTVV.

The gene calls are TRBV3-1 and TRBJ2-3. From germline, CDR1 is LGHDT and CDR2 YNNKEL (reference sequence). The CDR3 contains 17 residues. The CDR3 sequence is CASSQDLVGLGTDTQYF.

This chain uses TRBV19 with TRBJ1-1; the D call of TRBD1 rests on TCRdb alone, since no DNA is present to check it. Germline CDR1 LNHDA, CDR2 SQIVND (reference sequence). The CDR3 consists of 13 residues. CDR3 in amino acids: CASNRVWGTEAFF. Full variable domain (outside the CDR3, taken from reference TRBV19 and TRBJ1-1): DGGITQSPKYLFRKEGQNVTLSCEQNLNHDAMYWYRQDPGQGLRLIYYSQIVNDFQKGDIAEGYSVSREKKESFPLTVTSAQKNPTAFYLCASNRVWGTEAFFGQGTRLTVV.

The CDR3 protein is CASSFTGDTIYF. The V gene is TRBV7-2, the J gene TRBJ1-3; TCRdb reports TRBD1, a call that lacks DNA to check it against. Germline V gene lookup returns CDR1 SGHTA and CDR2 FQGNSA. The CDR3 is 12 residues long. The whole variable domain, remainder taken from reference TRBV7-2 and TRBJ1-3, is GAGVSQSPSNKVTEKGKDVELRCDPISGHTALYWYRQSLGQGLEFLIYFQGNSAPDKSGLPSDRFSAERTGGSVSTLTIQRTQQEDSAVYLCASSFTGDTIYFGEGSWLTVV.

The chain couples TRBV6-1 to TRBJ2-1; TCRdb indicates TRBD1, and absent DNA this call remains unverified. From germline, CDR1 is MNHNS and CDR2 SASEGT. The CDR3 has 13 amino acids. This CDR3 reads CASTPGMYNEQFF.

The chain employs TRBV7-2 and TRBJ1-6; TCRdb reports TRBD1, a call that lacks DNA to check it against. CDR3 length: 15 amino acids. Germline CDR1 and CDR2: SGHTA and FQGNSA. The CDR3 here is CASSLEGARNSPLHF.

This rearrangement joins TRBV7-6 to TRBJ2-1; the TRBD2 assignment by TCRdb is unverifiable without DNA. The CDR3 runs 14 residues. Germline CDR1 SGHVS, CDR2 FNYEAQ. The CDR3 spells CASSFSGLVNEQFF.

The chain recombines TRBV15 with TRBJ2-7; TCRdb lists TRBD2, though no DNA is available to test this call. The germline gives CDR1 LNHNV, CDR2 YYDKDF (reference sequence). The CDR3 extends over 17 amino acids. CDR3 residues: CATSRDGGLFNTYEQYF.

The chain recombines TRBV20-1 with TRBJ1-5. Germline CDR1 DFQATT, CDR2 SNEGSKA (reference sequence). This CDR3 is built from 13 residues. Here the CDR3 reads CSARDQVGQPQHF.

The chain carries TRBV4-1 and TRBJ1-2; TCRdb proposes TRBD1, but this gene call is untestable without DNA. Germline CDR1 reads MGHRA; CDR2 reads YSYEKL. This CDR3 has 14 amino acids. The CDR3 spells CASSPDRLITGYTF.

The rearrangement uses TRBV7-9 and TRBJ1-2. The CDR3 is 17 residues long. Germline V lookup: CDR1 SEHNR, CDR2 FQNEAQ (reference sequence). The chain's CDR3 is CASSLEGAGRAYYGYTF.

V usage is TRBV15 and J usage is TRBJ2-7. CDR3 length equals 16 residues. Germline CDR1 and CDR2: LNHNV and YYDKDF (reference sequence). The CDR3 spells CATSSLYGLSSYEQYF.

The chain combines TRBV7-8 with TRBJ2-3. The CDR3 contains 15 residues. The germline CDR1 and CDR2 sequences are SGHVS and FQNEAQ. The CDR3: CASSSSAFGVDTQYF.

The chain recombines TRBV20-1 with TRBJ2-3; without DNA, the TCRdb call of TRBD1 cannot be checked. Germline values: CDR1 DFQATT, CDR2 SNEGSKA (reference sequence). The CDR3 spans 13 residues. CDR3 protein: CSGAGTSTDTQYF.

The rearrangement links TRBV29-1 to TRBJ2-1; checking the TCRdb D call of TRBD2 is not possible without DNA. CDR3 length equals 15 residues. The V gene's germline CDR1 is SQVTM and CDR2 ANQGSEA. The CDR3 loop reads CSAVQGGMTYNEQFF.

V gene TRBV10-3 combines with J gene TRBJ1-1. CDR3 size: 13 residues. Germline lookup yields CDR1 ENHRY and CDR2 SYGVKD. CDR3 region: CAISITSNTEAFF.

This chain links TRBV3-1 with TRBJ2-1. Germline V gene lookup returns CDR1 LGHDT and CDR2 YNNKEL (reference sequence). This CDR3 has 14 residues. The CDR3 reads CASSQVFRDNEQFF.

This rearrangement joins TRBV14 to TRBJ2-2; without DNA, the TCRdb call of TRBD2 cannot be checked. CDR3 length equals 14 residues. Germline loops: CDR1 SGHDN, CDR2 FVKESK. The CDR3 is CASSQEPGLGELFF.

The V call is TRBV7-9, the J call TRBJ1-3; TCRdb designates TRBD1, a call that cannot be tested without DNA. The CDR3 covers 16 residues. Germline V lookup: CDR1 SEHNR, CDR2 FQNEAQ (reference sequence). The CDR3 sequence: CASSFLREGVKNTIYF.

The chain is built from TRBV10-3 and TRBJ2-2. CDR1 is ENHRY, CDR2 SYGVKD, per germline. The CDR3 length is 15 residues. CDR3 region: CAISEALANTGELFF.

The chain employs TRBV3-1 and TRBJ2-3; the TCRdb call, TRBD2, lacks DNA for checking. The CDR3 runs 15 residues. CDR1 is LGHDT and CDR2 is YNNKEL in the germline V gene (reference sequence). The CDR3 sequence: CASSLLGLETDTQYF.